Listed below are T cell receptor beta chains from one sample, sequenced in a study of blood T cell repertoires in COVID-19. Here immunoSEQ multiplex PCR was the method, and the copy in TCRdb shows in-frame clones only, minus some. Of some 250,000 clones listed, about 68% are singletons. Input material: peripheral blood. These receptors all come from a woman older than 75 with acute or convalescent COVID-19. CDR3s include the opening cysteine and the closing phenylalanine or tryptophan. The order of the fields is CDR3 length, J gene, clone size, V gene, D gene, CDR3 protein, CDR3 DNA. The D gene is left open where the match is weak. Clone size, where shown, is once, few, many, or a class for clones that have expanded.

length: 16
J: TRBJ2-2
size: NA
V: TRBV30
D: TRBD2
CDR3: CAWSVRLAANTGELFF
DNA: TGTGCCTGGAGTGTAAGGCTAGCGGCTAACACCGGGGAGCTGTTTTTT

length: 14
J: TRBJ2-1
size: NA
V: TRBV2
D: TRBD2
CDR3: CASSDSGGYNEQFF
DNA: TGTGCCAGCAGTGACAGCGGGGGGTACAATGAGCAGTTCTTC

length: 11
J: TRBJ1-2
size: NA
V: TRBV25-1
D: NA
CDR3: CASRYGRGYTF
DNA: TGTGCCAGCAGGTACGGGAGGGGCTACACCTTC

length: 17
J: TRBJ1-5
size: NA
V: TRBV19
D: TRBD1
CDR3: CASSTRTGQHTPQPQHF
DNA: TGTGCCAGTAGTACACGGACAGGTCAACACACCCCCCAGCCCCAGCATTTT

length: 15
J: TRBJ2-1
size: few
V: TRBV7-2
D: TRBD1
CDR3: CASSSGQGKGNEQFF
DNA: TGTGCCAGCAGCTCGGGACAGGGGAAAGGCAATGAGCAGTTCTTC

length: 12
J: TRBJ2-7
size: NA
V: TRBV29-1
D: TRBD1
CDR3: CSARDSSYEQYF
DNA: TGCAGCGCCAGGGACAGTTCCTACGAGCAGTACTTC

length: 15
J: TRBJ2-7
size: NA
V: TRBV5-8
D: TRBD1
CDR3: CASESNRGYSYEQYF
DNA: TGTGCCAGCGAGAGCAACAGGGGATATTCCTACGAGCAGTACTTC

length: 14
J: TRBJ1-2
size: NA
V: TRBV13
D: TRBD1
CDR3: CASSGQAGSYGYTF
DNA: TGTGCCAGCTCCGGACAGGCAGGAAGCTATGGCTACACCTTC

length: 15
J: TRBJ2-3
size: NA
V: TRBV5-4
D: TRBD2
CDR3: CASSPSGSGTDTQYF
DNA: TGTGCCAGCAGTCCTAGCGGGTCCGGCACAGATACGCAGTATTTT

length: 13
J: TRBJ2-7
size: NA
V: TRBV19
D: TRBD1
CDR3: CASSRDSEYEQYF
DNA: TGTGCCAGTAGCAGGGACAGTGAGTATGAGCAGTACTTC

length: 16
J: TRBJ2-1
size: NA
V: TRBV7-9
D: TRBD1
CDR3: CASSLGPGQGNNEQFF
DNA: TGTGCCAGCAGCTTAGGACCGGGACAGGGAAACAATGAGCAGTTCTTC

length: 14
J: TRBJ1-1
size: NA
V: TRBV3-1/TRBV3-2
D: TRBD1
CDR3: CASSRTGLKTEAFF
DNA: TGTGCCAGCAGCCGGACAGGGTTGAAGACTGAAGCTTTCTTT

length: 15
J: TRBJ2-3
size: NA
V: TRBV6-4
D: NA
CDR3: CASSVRPSSTDTQYF
DNA: TGTGCCAGCAGTGTGCGCCCTTCTAGCACAGATACGCAGTATTTT

length: 17
J: TRBJ2-2
size: NA
V: TRBV11-2
D: NA
CDR3: CASSLVEDIRNTGELFF
DNA: TGTGCCAGCAGCTTAGTCGAGGACATACGGAACACCGGGGAGCTGTTTTTT

length: 14
J: TRBJ2-2
size: NA
V: TRBV19
D: NA
CDR3: CASSMGHYTGELFF
DNA: TGTGCCAGTAGTATGGGACATTACACCGGGGAGCTGTTTTTT

length: 13
J: TRBJ1-3
size: once
V: TRBV29-1
D: NA
CDR3: CSAAADSGNTIYF
DNA: TGCAGCGCAGCTGCTGATTCTGGAAACACCATATATTTT

length: 12
J: TRBJ2-7
size: few
V: TRBV18
D: NA
CDR3: CASSPMGHEQYF
DNA: TGTGCCAGCTCACCAATGGGGCACGAGCAGTACTTC

length: 14
J: TRBJ2-1
size: NA
V: TRBV28
D: TRBD2
CDR3: CASSLTSGEAEQFF
DNA: TGTGCCAGCAGTTTGACTAGCGGGGAGGCTGAGCAGTTCTTC

length: 18
J: TRBJ2-3
size: NA
V: TRBV5-5
D: TRBD1
CDR3: CASSSPVSPGGWTDTQYF
DNA: TGTGCCAGCAGCTCACCTGTCTCCCCAGGGGGCTGGACAGATACGCAGTATTTT

length: 16
J: TRBJ2-2
size: NA
V: TRBV7-8
D: TRBD1
CDR3: CASSQRQGLNTGELFF
DNA: TGTGCCAGCAGCCAAAGACAGGGGCTCAACACCGGGGAGCTGTTTTTT

length: 18
J: TRBJ1-6
size: once
V: TRBV18
D: NA
CDR3: CASSPWSARSSYNSPLHF
DNA: TGTGCCAGCTCACCATGGAGCGCCCGAAGCTCCTATAATTCACCCCTCCACTTT

length: 14
J: TRBJ2-3
size: NA
V: TRBV5-1
D: TRBD1
CDR3: CASKRQGAGDTQYF
DNA: TGCGCCAGCAAAAGACAGGGGGCCGGAGATACGCAGTATTTT

length: 14
J: TRBJ1-1
size: NA
V: TRBV11-1
D: TRBD1
CDR3: CASSNRDSRTEAFF
DNA: TGTGCCAGCAGCAACCGGGACAGCCGGACTGAAGCTTTCTTT

length: 14
J: TRBJ1-1
size: NA
V: TRBV3-1/TRBV3-2
D: NA
CDR3: CASSHSSGRVEAFF
DNA: TGTGCCAGCAGCCATTCCTCGGGTCGGGTTGAAGCTTTCTTT

length: 15
J: TRBJ1-1
size: NA
V: TRBV5-4
D: NA
CDR3: CASSLERVANTEAFF
DNA: TGTGCCAGCAGCTTGGAGAGGGTAGCGAACACTGAAGCTTTCTTT

length: 16
J: TRBJ2-2
size: NA
V: TRBV24-1
D: TRBD2
CDR3: CATSDSGRTSIGELFF
DNA: TGTGCCACCAGTGATAGCGGGAGGACGAGTATAGGGGAGCTGTTTTTT

length: 15
J: TRBJ2-1
size: NA
V: TRBV2
D: TRBD1
CDR3: CASSGYSTGNNEQFF
DNA: TGTGCCAGCAGTGGTTATTCGACAGGGAACAATGAGCAGTTCTTC

length: 16
J: TRBJ2-5
size: NA
V: TRBV29-1
D: NA
CDR3: CSVEGWSGDGRETQYF
DNA: TGCAGCGTTGAAGGGTGGTCAGGGGATGGTCGGGAGACCCAGTACTTC

length: 16
J: TRBJ2-3
size: NA
V: TRBV6-5
D: NA
CDR3: CASSYSRSGGTDTQYF
DNA: TGTGCCAGCAGTTACTCGAGGAGTGGGGGGACAGATACGCAGTATTTT

length: 15
J: TRBJ1-5
size: NA
V: TRBV18
D: NA
CDR3: CASSPDRNSNQPQHF
DNA: TGTGCCAGCTCACCCGACAGAAATAGCAATCAGCCCCAGCATTTT

length: 14
J: TRBJ1-1
size: NA
V: TRBV4-3
D: NA
CDR3: CASSQGGRKTEAFF
DNA: TGCGCCAGCAGCCAAGGGGGCCGGAAGACTGAAGCTTTCTTT

length: 15
J: TRBJ1-3
size: NA
V: TRBV10-3
D: NA
CDR3: CAISEGGISGNTIYF
DNA: TGTGCCATCAGTGAGGGGGGCATCTCTGGAAACACCATATATTTT

length: 17
J: TRBJ1-2
size: NA
V: TRBV4-1
D: NA
CDR3: CASSQSPGQRPTGGYTF
DNA: TGCGCCAGCAGCCAATCCCCGGGACAAAGGCCGACGGGGGGCTACACCTTC

length: 15
J: TRBJ1-4
size: NA
V: TRBV15
D: NA
CDR3: CATSRRLSTNEKLFF
DNA: TGTGCCACCAGCAGACGACTCTCAACTAATGAAAAACTGTTTTTT

length: 17
J: TRBJ1-6
size: NA
V: TRBV10-3
D: TRBD1
CDR3: CAISDTRTGSFNSPLHF
DNA: TGTGCCATCAGTGACACCCGGACAGGGTCCTTCAATTCACCCCTCCACTTT

length: 15
J: TRBJ1-1
size: NA
V: TRBV6-5
D: NA
CDR3: CASSYPGQGRAEAFF
DNA: TGTGCCAGCAGTTACCCCGGTCAGGGAAGAGCTGAAGCTTTCTTT

length: 16
J: TRBJ2-1
size: few
V: TRBV6-6
D: TRBD2
CDR3: CASSTSGGPAYNEQFF
DNA: TGTGCCAGCAGTACTAGCGGGGGCCCCGCTTACAATGAGCAGTTCTTC

length: 13
J: TRBJ2-3
size: NA
V: TRBV7-9
D: NA
CDR3: CASSYVLADTQYF
DNA: TGTGCCAGCAGCTACGTACTAGCAGATACGCAGTATTTT

length: 16
J: TRBJ2-3
size: NA
V: TRBV11-2
D: TRBD2
CDR3: CASSSLAGTYTDTQYF
DNA: TGTGCCAGCAGCTCACTAGCGGGGACTTACACAGATACGCAGTATTTT

length: 15
J: TRBJ1-2
size: NA
V: TRBV19
D: NA
CDR3: CASSMVSRVNYGYTF
DNA: TGTGCCAGTAGTATGGTCAGCAGGGTTAACTATGGCTACACCTTC

length: 11
J: TRBJ2-1
size: NA
V: TRBV18
D: NA
CDR3: CASSPDNEQFF
DNA: TGTGCCAGCTCACCCGACAATGAGCAGTTCTTC

length: 13
J: TRBJ1-2
size: NA
V: TRBV3-1/TRBV3-2
D: NA
CDR3: CASSQSVNYGYTF
DNA: TGTGCCAGCAGCCAATCAGTGAACTATGGCTACACCTTC

length: 14
J: TRBJ1-1
size: NA
V: TRBV5-4
D: NA
CDR3: CASSLVQGDTEAFF
DNA: TGTGCCAGCAGCTTGGTGCAGGGTGACACTGAAGCTTTCTTT